This TCR beta chain was observed in a study of T-cell memory formation after mild COVID-19. Each CDR3 protein is one row after TCRdb ran MiXCR on the 5' RACE reads. Of some 300,000 distinct CDR3 sequences listed, more than 20% were seen once; the top ten hold under 25%. CDR3 length: 15 residues. Germline CDR1 DFQATT, CDR2 SNEGSKA (reference sequence). V dropped 0 bases and J dropped 1 base, with 11 bases sitting between them. The chain uses TRBV20-1 and TRBJ2-3; D may be TRBD1 (5 bases). The sample was PBMCs or a T cell subset sorted from them (not recorded which). The TCR originated in a man aged 18 to 35 who had mild COVID-19 (a few samples of this study predate the infection). Cell type and time point are not known. The CDR3 protein is CSARDGARGTDTQYF. In nucleotides, the CDR3 is TGCAGTGCTAGAGATGGGGCTAGAGGCACAGATACGCAGTATTTT.